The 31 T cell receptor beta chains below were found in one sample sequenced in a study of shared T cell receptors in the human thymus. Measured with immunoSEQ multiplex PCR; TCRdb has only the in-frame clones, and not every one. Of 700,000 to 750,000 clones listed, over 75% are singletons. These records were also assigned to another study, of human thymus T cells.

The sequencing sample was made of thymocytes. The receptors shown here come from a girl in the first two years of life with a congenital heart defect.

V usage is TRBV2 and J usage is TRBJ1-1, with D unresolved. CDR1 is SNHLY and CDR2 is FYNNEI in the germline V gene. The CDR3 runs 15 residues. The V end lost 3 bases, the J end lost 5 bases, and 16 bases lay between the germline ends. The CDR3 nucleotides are TGTGCCAGCAGTGATAGGTGGGAGCGGCGAACTGAAGCTTTCTTT. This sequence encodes CASSDRWERRTEAFF.

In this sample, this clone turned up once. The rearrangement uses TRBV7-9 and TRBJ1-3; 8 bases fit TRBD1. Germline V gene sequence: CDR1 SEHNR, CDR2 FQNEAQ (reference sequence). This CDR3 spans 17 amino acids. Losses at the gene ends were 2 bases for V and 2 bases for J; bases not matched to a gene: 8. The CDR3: CASSLKTGVYPGNTIYF. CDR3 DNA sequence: TGTGCCAGCAGCTTAAAGACAGGGGTTTATCCTGGAAACACCATATATTTT.

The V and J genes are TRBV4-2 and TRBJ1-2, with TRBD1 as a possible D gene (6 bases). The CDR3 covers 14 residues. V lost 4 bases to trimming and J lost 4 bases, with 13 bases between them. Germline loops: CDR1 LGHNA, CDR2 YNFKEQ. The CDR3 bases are TGTGCCAGCAGCCGCCGACAGGATTTCTATGGCTACACCTTC. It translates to CASSRRQDFYGYTF.

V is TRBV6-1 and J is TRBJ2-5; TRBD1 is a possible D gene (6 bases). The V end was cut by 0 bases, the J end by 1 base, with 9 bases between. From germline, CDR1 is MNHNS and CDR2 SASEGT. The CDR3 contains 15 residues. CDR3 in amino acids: CASSEARQVQETQYF. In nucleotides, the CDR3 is TGTGCCAGCAGTGAAGCCCGACAGGTCCAAGAGACCCAGTACTTC.

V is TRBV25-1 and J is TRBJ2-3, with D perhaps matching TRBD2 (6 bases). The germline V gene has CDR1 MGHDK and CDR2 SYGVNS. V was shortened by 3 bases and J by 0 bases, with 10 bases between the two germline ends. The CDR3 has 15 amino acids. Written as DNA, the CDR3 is TGTGCCAGCAGTGATGGGGAGGCTAGCACAGATACGCAGTATTTT. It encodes CASSDGEASTDTQYF.

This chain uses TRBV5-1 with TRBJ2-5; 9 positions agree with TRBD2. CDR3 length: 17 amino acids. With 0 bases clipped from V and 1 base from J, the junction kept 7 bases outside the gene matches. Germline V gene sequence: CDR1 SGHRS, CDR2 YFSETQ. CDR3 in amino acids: CASSLGVAGDFQETQYF. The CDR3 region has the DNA TGCGCCAGCAGCTTGGGGGTAGCGGGGGATTTCCAAGAGACCCAGTACTTC.

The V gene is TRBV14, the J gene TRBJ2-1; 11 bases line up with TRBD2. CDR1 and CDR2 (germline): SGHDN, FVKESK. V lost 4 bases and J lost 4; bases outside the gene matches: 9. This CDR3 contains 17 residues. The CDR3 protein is CASSRQLAGEIYNEQFF. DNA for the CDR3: TGTGCCAGCAGCCGCCAACTAGCGGGGGAAATTTACAATGAGCAGTTCTTC. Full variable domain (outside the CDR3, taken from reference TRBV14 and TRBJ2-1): EAGVTQFPSHSVIEKGQTVTLRCDPISGHDNLYWYRRVMGKEIKFLLHFVKESKQDESGMPNNRFLAERTGGTYSTLKVQPAELEDSGVYFCASSRQLAGEIYNEQFFGPGTRLTVL.

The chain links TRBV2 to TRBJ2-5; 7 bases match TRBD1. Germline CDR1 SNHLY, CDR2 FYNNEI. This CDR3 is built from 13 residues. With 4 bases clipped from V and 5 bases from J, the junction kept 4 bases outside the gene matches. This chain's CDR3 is CASSVQGEETQYF. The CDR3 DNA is TGTGCCAGCAGTGTCCAGGGGGAGGAGACCCAGTACTTC. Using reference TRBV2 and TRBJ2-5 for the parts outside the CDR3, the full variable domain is EPEVTQTPSHQVTQMGQEVILRCVPISNHLYFYWYRQILGQKVEFLVSFYNNEISEKSEIFDDQFSVERPDGSNFTLKIRSTKLEDSAMYFCASSVQGEETQYFGPGTRLLVL.

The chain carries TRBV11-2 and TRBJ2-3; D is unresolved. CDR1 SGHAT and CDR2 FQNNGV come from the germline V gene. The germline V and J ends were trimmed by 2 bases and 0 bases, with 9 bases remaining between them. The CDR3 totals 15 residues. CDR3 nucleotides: TGTGCCAGCAGCTTATTGTCCTATAGCACAGATACGCAGTATTTT. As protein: CASSLLSYSTDTQYF.

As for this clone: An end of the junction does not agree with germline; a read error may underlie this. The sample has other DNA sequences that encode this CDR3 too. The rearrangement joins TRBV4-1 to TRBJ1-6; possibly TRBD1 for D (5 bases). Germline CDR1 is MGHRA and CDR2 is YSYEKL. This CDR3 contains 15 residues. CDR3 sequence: CASSQDPGYNSPLHF. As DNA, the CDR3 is TGCGCCAGCAGCCAAGATCCAGGGTATAATTCCCCCCTCCACTTT.

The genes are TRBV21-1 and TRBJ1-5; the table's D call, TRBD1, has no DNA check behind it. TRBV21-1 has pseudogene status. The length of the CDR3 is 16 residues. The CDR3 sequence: CASSRGLPKGNQPQHF. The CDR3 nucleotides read TGTGCCAGCAGCAGGGGCCTTCCAAAAGGCAATCAGCCCCAGCATTTT.

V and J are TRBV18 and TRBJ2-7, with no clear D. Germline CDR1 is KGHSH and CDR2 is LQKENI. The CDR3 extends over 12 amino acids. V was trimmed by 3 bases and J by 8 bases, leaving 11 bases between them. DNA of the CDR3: TGTGCCAGCTCACCCACTCTATTGCAGCAGTACTTC. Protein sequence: CASSPTLLQQYF.

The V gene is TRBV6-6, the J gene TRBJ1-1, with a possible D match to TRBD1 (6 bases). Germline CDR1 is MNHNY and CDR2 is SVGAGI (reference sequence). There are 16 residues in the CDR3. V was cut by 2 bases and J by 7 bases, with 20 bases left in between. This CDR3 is CASSYRALPGANEAFF. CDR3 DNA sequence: TGTGCCAGCAGTTACCGGGCCCTTCCAGGGGCTAATGAAGCTTTCTTT.

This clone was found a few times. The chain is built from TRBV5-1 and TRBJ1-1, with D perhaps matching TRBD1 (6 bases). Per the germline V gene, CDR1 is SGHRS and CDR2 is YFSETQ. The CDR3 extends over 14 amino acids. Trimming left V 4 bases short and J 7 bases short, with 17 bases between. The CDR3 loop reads CASSKTGTGHEAFF. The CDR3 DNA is TGCGCCAGCAGCAAAACCGGGACGGGACATGAAGCTTTCTTT.

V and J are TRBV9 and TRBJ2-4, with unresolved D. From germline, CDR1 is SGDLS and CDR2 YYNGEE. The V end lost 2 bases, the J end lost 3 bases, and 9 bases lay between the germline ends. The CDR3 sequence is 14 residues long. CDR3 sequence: CASSVGQNKNIQYF. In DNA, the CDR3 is TGTGCCAGCAGCGTTGGGCAGAACAAAAACATTCAGTACTTC. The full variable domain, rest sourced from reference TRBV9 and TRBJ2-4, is DSGVTQTPKHLITATGQRVTLRCSPRSGDLSVYWYQQSLDQGLQFLIQYYNGEERAKGNILERFSAQQFPDLHSELNLSSLELGDSALYFCASSVGQNKNIQYFGAGTRLSVL.

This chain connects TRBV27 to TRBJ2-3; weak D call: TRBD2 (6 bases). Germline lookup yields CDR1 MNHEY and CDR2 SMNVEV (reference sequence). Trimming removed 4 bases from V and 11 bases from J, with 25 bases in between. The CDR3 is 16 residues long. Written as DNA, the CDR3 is TGTGCCAGCAGTTCAGTTCCGGGGGTCCTTAAAATGGGGCAGTATTTT. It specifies CASSSVPGVLKMGQYF.

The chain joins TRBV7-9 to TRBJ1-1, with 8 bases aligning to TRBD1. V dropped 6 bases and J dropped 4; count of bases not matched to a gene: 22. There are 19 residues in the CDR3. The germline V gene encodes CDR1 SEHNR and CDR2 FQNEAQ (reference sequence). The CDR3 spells CASRPIPHRGARLGTEAFF. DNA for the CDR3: TGTGCCAGCAGGCCAATCCCTCACAGGGGGGCTCGGTTGGGCACTGAAGCTTTCTTT. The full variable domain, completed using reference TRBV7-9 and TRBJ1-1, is DTGVSQNPRHKITKRGQNVTFRCDPISEHNRLYWYRQTLGQGPEFLTYFQNEAQLEKSRLLSDRFSAERPKGSFSTLEIQRTEQGDSAMYLCASRPIPHRGARLGTEAFFGQGTRLTVV.

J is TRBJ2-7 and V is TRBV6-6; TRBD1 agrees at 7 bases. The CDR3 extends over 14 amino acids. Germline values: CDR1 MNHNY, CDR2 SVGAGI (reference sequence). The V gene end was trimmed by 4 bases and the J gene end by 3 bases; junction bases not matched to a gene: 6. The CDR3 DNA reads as TGTGCCAGCAGTTCCCGGGACAGAGACTACGAGCAGTACTTC. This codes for CASSSRDRDYEQYF.

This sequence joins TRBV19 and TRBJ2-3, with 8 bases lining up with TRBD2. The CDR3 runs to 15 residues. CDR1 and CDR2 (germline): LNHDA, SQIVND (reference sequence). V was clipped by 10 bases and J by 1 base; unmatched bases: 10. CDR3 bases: TGTGCCACCATTCGCGGCGGGGGGCGCACAGATACGCAGTATTTT. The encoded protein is CATIRGGGRTDTQYF.

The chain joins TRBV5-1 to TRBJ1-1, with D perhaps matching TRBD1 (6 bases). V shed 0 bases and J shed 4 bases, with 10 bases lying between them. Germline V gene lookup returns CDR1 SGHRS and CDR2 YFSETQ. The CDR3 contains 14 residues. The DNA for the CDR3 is TGCGCCAGCAGCTTGGTCAGGGGATCCACTGAAGCTTTCTTT. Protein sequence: CASSLVRGSTEAFF.

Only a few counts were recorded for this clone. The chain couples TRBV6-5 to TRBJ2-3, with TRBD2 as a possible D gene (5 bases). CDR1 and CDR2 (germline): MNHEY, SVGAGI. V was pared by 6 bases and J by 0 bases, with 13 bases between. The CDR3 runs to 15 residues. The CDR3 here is CASSQRTHSTDTQYF. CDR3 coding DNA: TGTGCCAGCAGCCAACGGACTCACAGCACAGATACGCAGTATTTT.

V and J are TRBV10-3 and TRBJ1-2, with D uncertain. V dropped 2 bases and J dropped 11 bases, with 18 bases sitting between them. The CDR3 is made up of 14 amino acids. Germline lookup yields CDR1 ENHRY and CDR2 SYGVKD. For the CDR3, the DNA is TGTGCCATCAGTGAGGCCCCGGACGGACTTTCATACACCTTC. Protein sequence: CAISEAPDGLSYTF.

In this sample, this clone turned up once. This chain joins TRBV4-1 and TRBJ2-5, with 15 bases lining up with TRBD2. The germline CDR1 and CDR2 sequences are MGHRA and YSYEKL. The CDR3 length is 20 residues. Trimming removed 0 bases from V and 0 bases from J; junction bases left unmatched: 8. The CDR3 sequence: CASSQDRTSGGASYQETQYF. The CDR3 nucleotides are TGCGCCAGCAGCCAAGATCGGACTAGCGGGGGGGCTTCCTACCAAGAGACCCAGTACTTC.

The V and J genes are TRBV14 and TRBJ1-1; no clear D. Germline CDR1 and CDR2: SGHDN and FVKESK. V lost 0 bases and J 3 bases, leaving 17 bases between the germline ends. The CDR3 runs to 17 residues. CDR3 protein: CASSQDYGSPSDTEAFF. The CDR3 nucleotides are TGTGCCAGCAGCCAAGATTACGGGTCCCCCTCGGACACTGAAGCTTTCTTT.

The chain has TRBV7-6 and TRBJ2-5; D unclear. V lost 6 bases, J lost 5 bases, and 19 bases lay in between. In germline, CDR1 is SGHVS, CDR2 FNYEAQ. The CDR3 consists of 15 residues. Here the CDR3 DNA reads TGTGCCAGCAGGTCTTTTGGGTGGGTCGGGGAGACCCAGTACTTC. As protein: CASRSFGWVGETQYF.

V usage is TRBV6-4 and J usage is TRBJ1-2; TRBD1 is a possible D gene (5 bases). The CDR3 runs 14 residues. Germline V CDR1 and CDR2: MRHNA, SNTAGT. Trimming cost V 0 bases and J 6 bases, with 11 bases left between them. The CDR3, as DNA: TGTGCCAGCAGTGACTCCCAGGGCGGCGATGGCTACACCTTC. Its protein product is CASSDSQGGDGYTF.

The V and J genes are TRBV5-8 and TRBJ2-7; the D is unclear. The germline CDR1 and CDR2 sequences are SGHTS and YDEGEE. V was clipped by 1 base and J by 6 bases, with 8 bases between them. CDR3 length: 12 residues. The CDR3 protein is CASSLFVVEQYF. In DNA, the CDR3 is TGTGCCAGCAGCTTGTTCGTTGTCGAGCAGTACTTC.

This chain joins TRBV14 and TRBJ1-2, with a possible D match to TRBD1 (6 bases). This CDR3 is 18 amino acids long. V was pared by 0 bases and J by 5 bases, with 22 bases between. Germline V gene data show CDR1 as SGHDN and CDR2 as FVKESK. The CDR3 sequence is CASSQDGPYRALQYGYTF. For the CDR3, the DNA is TGTGCCAGCAGCCAAGATGGCCCCTACAGGGCTTTACAGTATGGCTACACCTTC.

The CDR3 DNA follows: TGTGCCAGCAAAGCCCCCCTCAATGAGCAGTTCTTC. Translated, it gives CASKAPLNEQFF. V is TRBV27 and J is TRBJ2-1; D gene uncertain. The V and J ends lost 7 bases and 6 bases respectively, with 10 bases between them. The CDR3 is made up of 12 amino acids. Germline CDR1 reads MNHEY; CDR2 reads SMNVEV (reference sequence).

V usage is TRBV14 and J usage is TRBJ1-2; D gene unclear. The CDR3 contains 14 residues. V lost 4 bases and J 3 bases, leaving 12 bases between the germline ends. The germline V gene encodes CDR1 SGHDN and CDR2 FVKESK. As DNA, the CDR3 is TGTGCCAGCAGCCCCAGAGGGTCTCACTATGGCTACACCTTC. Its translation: CASSPRGSHYGYTF.

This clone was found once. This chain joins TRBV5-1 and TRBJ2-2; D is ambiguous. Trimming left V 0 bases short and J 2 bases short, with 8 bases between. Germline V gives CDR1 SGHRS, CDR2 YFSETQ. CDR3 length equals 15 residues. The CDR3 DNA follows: TGCGCCAGCAGCTTGGGGCAGATAAACACCGGGGAGCTGTTTTTT. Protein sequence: CASSLGQINTGELFF.